This paragraph covers one T cell receptor beta chain sequence. Per the germline V gene, CDR1 is DFQATT and CDR2 is SNEGSKA (reference sequence). CDR3 length: 16 amino acids. TCRdb reanalysed the RT-PCR reads using MiXCR and keeps one entry per CDR3 protein. The sample contains about 680,000 distinct CDR3 sequences, around 14% of which appear only once. The sequence derives from a female donor in good health, serving as a healthy control. The J gene is TRBJ2-5, the V gene TRBV20-1; the match to TRBD2 covers 16 bases. The J call may be in error: the DNA end matches TRBJ2-1 better. The sequenced material came from memory CD4+ T cells from blood. The CDR3 DNA sequence: TGCAGTGCTGCCGGGACTAGCGGGAGGGAGAGCGATGAGCAGTTCTTC. Translation gives CSAAGTSGRESDEQFF.